This T cell receptor (beta chain) was sequenced in a study of OX40 agonist ivuxolimab in advanced cancers. About the investigation overall: Ivuxolimab, which targeted the costimulatory receptor OX40 (CD134), was an agonistic, fully human IgG2 monoclonal antibody. Patients were allowed to have had prior anti-PD-1, anti-PD-L1 or anti-CTLA-4 therapy, and approximately 40% of the dose-escalation patients had previously received checkpoint inhibitors. Partial responses were achieved by three dose-escalation patients, of whom one had hepatocellular carcinoma and two had cutaneous melanoma. Of the approximately 50 patients in dose escalation, approximately 20 had hepatocellular carcinoma, approximately 15 had melanoma, 9 had renal cell carcinoma and 9 had head and neck cancer. In the dose-escalation cohort, 75% to 85% of patients were male, and the mean age was roughly 60 years with a range of roughly 20 to 79. Intravenous ivuxolimab was administered to patients every 2 weeks at six dose levels: 0.01, 0.1, 0.3, 1.5, 3 and 10 mg/kg. The point of sequencing TCRbeta in the periphery was to test whether ivuxolimab changed TCR sequence diversity and drove clonal T-cell expansion. The monotherapy dose-escalation portion (N = 52 patients) of the phase I ivuxolimab trial is reported in the paper. What the research found in general, with its limitations: The antigen specificity of the peripheral T cells that underwent clonal expansion was not determined. Low levels of normalized T-cell clonal expansion were also seen in some patients who did not respond. After ivuxolimab, expanded clones were on average more numerous among CD8+ T cells than among CD4+ T cells. In the 0.1-3.0 mg/kg groups, partial responders had among the lowest normalized peripheral clonal expansion, particularly in CD8+ T cells. At doses of 0.1 to 3.0 mg/kg, clonal expansion of both CD4+ and CD8+ blood T cells was observed from baseline to week 6.

There are 16 amino acids in the CDR3, from cysteine to phenylalanine inclusive. Of all the DNA, just the CDR3 is kept, 48 bases in frame from base 1. At the junction V is shortened by 4 bases and J by 5 bases, with 19 bases in between. CDR1 and CDR2 are drawn from the germline V gene (reference sequence): MNHEY, SMNVEV. The trial excluded patients who had a history of autoimmune disease or were on systemic immunosuppression. Peripheral blood for TCR sequencing was drawn from every dose cohort at baseline, at cycle 4 day 1 and at cycle 7 day 1. Samples were obtained from an open-label, multicenter, first-in-human phase I dose-escalation trial of ivuxolimab. Adults with locally advanced or metastatic melanoma, renal cell carcinoma, hepatocellular carcinoma or head and neck squamous cell carcinoma were enrolled in the trial. Before TCR sequencing, CD4+ T cells and CD8+ T cells from peripheral blood were sorted into separate populations.

For sequencing of the TCRbeta CDR3 region, genomic DNA was extracted from the sorted cells. The immunoSEQ Assay was used to sequence the TCRbeta CDR3 regions. TCRdb provides this immuneACCESS table in a form limited to in-frame rearrangements. Some clones are lacking; in checked studies, under half of them reflect an unresolved V gene, and why the rest are absent is not known. Present in this sample are around 80,000 clones, more than 85% of which were seen just once. The top ten hold roughly 0.9% of the sample. As for this clone: The specificity of this receptor is unknown. No base qualities exist here, and no much larger clone lies one base off it.

The chain employs TRBV27 and TRBJ2-3; a tentative D match to TRBD1 spans 6 bases. This receptor was taken from an adult with an advanced solid tumor such as melanoma, head and neck, liver or kidney cancer. The starting material was CD4+ or CD8+ T cells sorted from blood, obtained in a trial of the OX40 agonist ivuxolimab. The CDR3: CASSSGQPRTGDTQYF. Here is the DNA: TGTGCCAGCAGTTCAGGACAGCCACGAACTGGAGATACGCAGTATTTT.